This T cell receptor beta chain was recorded in a study of blood T cell repertoires in COVID-19. Study as a whole: Acute and convalescent COVID-19 samples came from the United States, Italy and Spain. In each case, the material was cDNA or gDNA derived from T cells, B-cell-depleted T cells, or PBMCs.

Source study methods: Scientists estimated how many nucleated cells there were by amplifying reference gene primers. Clones were sequenced by immunoSEQ multiplex PCR, and TCRdb holds only the in-frame ones, with some missing. Clone size and V and J calls were adopted from that table, with D and trimming inferred from the DNA. The repertoire consists of roughly 110,000 clones, with roughly 84% occurring once and the leading ten covering about 0.8%. Germline loops: CDR1 MNHEY, CDR2 SMNVEV (reference sequence). This CDR3 has 15 residues. The V gene end was trimmed by 2 bases and the J gene end by 0 bases; junction bases not matched to a gene: 2.

Material for sequencing was peripheral blood. The rearrangement joins TRBV27 to TRBJ2-7; 9 nucleotides match TRBD1. This clonotype originated in a woman in her 70s with acute or convalescent COVID-19. The CDR3 sequence is CASSLKGQGSYEQYF. CDR3 nucleotide sequence: TGTGCCAGCAGTTTAAAGGGACAGGGCTCCTACGAGCAGTACTTC.